Below are 12 T cell receptor beta chains sequenced from a single sample in a study of T cell changes during pregnancy in multiple sclerosis. Libraries were prepared by immunoSEQ multiplex PCR; TCRdb keeps only in-frame clonotypes and omits some of them. This sample has 23,000 or so clones, with roughly 88% found just once. Source: CD8+ T cells from peripheral blood mononuclear cells, taken in the first trimester of pregnancy. Receptors were obtained from a female donor in good health, enrolled as a control in a pregnancy study.

V usage is TRBV5-4 and J usage is TRBJ2-2; 11 positions agree with TRBD1. Germline-derived CDR1 and CDR2 are SGHNT and YYREEE (reference sequence). V lost 4 bases to trimming and J lost 7 bases; unmatched junction nucleotides: 6. The CDR3 length is 15 residues. This CDR3 is CASSLGTGGIGELFF. The CDR3 DNA is TGTGCCAGCAGCCTCGGGACAGGGGGTATCGGGGAGCTGTTTTTT.

This chain uses TRBV7-9 with TRBJ1-6, with 9 bases that match TRBD1. This CDR3 has 15 residues. Losses at the gene ends were 2 bases for V and 8 bases for J; bases not matched to a gene: 4. CDR1 is SEHNR and CDR2 is FQNEAQ in the germline V gene (reference sequence). In DNA form, the CDR3 reads TGTGCCAGCAGCTTAACGACAGGGGGGGATTCACCCCTCCACTTT. Encoded protein: CASSLTTGGDSPLHF.

For the CDR3, the DNA is TGTGCCAGCAGCGTACCCAGCGGTACTTACAATGAGCAGTTCTTC. This gives the protein CASSVPSGTYNEQFF. The chain is built from TRBV9 and TRBJ2-1, with TRBD2 as a possible D gene (5 bases). Between the trimmed V and J ends, which lost 1 base and 4 bases, there was a span of 12 bases. Germline V gives CDR1 SGDLS, CDR2 YYNGEE. The CDR3 sequence is 15 residues long.

The J gene is TRBJ1-1, the V gene TRBV4-3, with 7 bases aligning to TRBD1. This CDR3 comprises 14 residues. The germline V gene has CDR1 LGHNA and CDR2 YSLEER. Trimming took 6 bases from V and 5 from J; bases not matched to a gene: 9. CDR3 sequence: CASSRGTALTEAFF. The CDR3 nucleotides are TGCGCCAGCAGTCGAGGGACAGCATTAACTGAAGCTTTCTTT.

The chain recombines TRBV9 with TRBJ1-3; a possible D gene is TRBD1 (6 bases). The CDR3 covers 15 residues. Trimming cost V 5 bases and J 4 bases, with 16 bases left between them. CDR1 and CDR2 from the germline V gene are SGDLS and YYNGEE. CDR3 nucleotide sequence: TGTGCCAGCAGTGTCCAAGGGACACCAGGAAACACCATATATTTT. Protein product: CASSVQGTPGNTIYF.

V usage is TRBV2 and J usage is TRBJ2-3, with D perhaps TRBD1 (6 bases). Germline assignment: CDR1 SNHLY and CDR2 FYNNEI. The CDR3 extends over 14 amino acids. V was cut by 5 bases and J by 7 bases, with 16 bases left in between. The DNA for the CDR3 is TGTGCCAGCAGTCGGACAGAGGGCATGAATACGCAGTATTTT. Protein sequence: CASSRTEGMNTQYF.

This clone was seen once. This sequence joins TRBV11-2 and TRBJ2-1; 11 bases fit TRBD1. The germline gives CDR1 SGHAT, CDR2 FQNNGV. The J segment lost 0 bases and the V segment lost 4 bases, leaving 11 bases of the junction unmatched. The CDR3 is 19 residues long. CDR3 bases: TGTGCCAGCAGCTCCCCCCCGGACAGGGGGCAAGTCTCCTACAATGAGCAGTTCTTC. This gives the protein CASSSPPDRGQVSYNEQFF.

As for this clone: At one end, the junction sequence differs from germline, possibly due to a read error. V and J are TRBV27 and TRBJ1-6; 8 positions agree with TRBD1. This CDR3 has 17 residues. Germline V CDR1 and CDR2: MNHEY, SMNVEV (reference sequence). The CDR3 loop reads CTSSRSTGDLYNSPLHF. The CDR3 DNA follows: TGTACCAGCAGTCGTTCGACAGGGGACCTCTATAATTCACCCCTCCACTTT.

The chain combines TRBV7-2 with TRBJ1-4; the D gene is possibly TRBD1 (5 bases). Germline V gene data show CDR1 as SGHTA and CDR2 as FQGNSA. The length of the CDR3 is 16 residues. Between the trimmed V and J ends, which lost 5 bases and 3 bases, there was a span of 16 bases. CDR3 sequence: CASSPRGGWSNEKLFF. DNA for the CDR3: TGTGCCAGCAGCCCGCGCGGGGGATGGTCTAATGAAAAACTGTTTTTT.

The chain joins TRBV6-5 to TRBJ2-5, with D possibly matching TRBD1 (5 bases). This CDR3 has 16 residues. V gave up 4 bases and J gave up 2 bases, with 17 bases separating them. Germline CDR1 MNHEY, CDR2 SVGAGI. The CDR3 protein is CASSSRQHDPQETQYF. For the CDR3, the DNA is TGTGCCAGCAGTTCCCGACAGCACGATCCACAAGAGACCCAGTACTTC.

This clone came up once. The chain is built from TRBV11-2 and TRBJ1-2; D gene ambiguous. Germline lookup yields CDR1 SGHAT and CDR2 FQNNGV. This CDR3 contains 12 residues. Between the trimmed V and J ends, which lost 5 bases and 2 bases, there was a span of 6 bases. The CDR3 DNA follows: TGTGCCAGCAGCCCAGCGAACTATGGCTACACCTTC. Its translation is CASSPANYGYTF.

The CDR3 coding sequence is TGTGCCAGCAGTTACCCGGACAAGTTGAATTCACCCCTCCACTTT. Translation: CASSYPDKLNSPLHF. The chain couples TRBV6-5 to TRBJ1-6; TRBD1 might be the D (5 bases). This CDR3 comprises 15 residues. Trimming took off 2 bases at V and 7 bases at J, with 12 bases between the two ends. Germline CDR1 is MNHEY and CDR2 is SVGAGI.